These 14 T cell receptor beta chains came from one sample sequenced in a study of cytomegalovirus exposure and HLA in healthy donors. Both 60 Vbeta primers and 13 Jbeta primers went into the PCR. The assay was immunoSEQ multiplex PCR, and TCRdb's table has in-frame clones only and misses some. There are under 200,000 clones in the sample; 75% to 85% occur only once, and about 6% lies in the top ten. Sequencing was performed on PBMCs. The receptors come from a man aged 50 or older in good health and CMV-seropositive.

The chain is built from TRBV5-1 and TRBJ1-2, with a possible D match to TRBD1 (6 bases). V was shortened by 1 base and J by 4 bases, with 11 bases between the two germline ends. Per the germline V gene, CDR1 is SGHRS and CDR2 is YFSETQ. The CDR3 contains 14 residues. The CDR3 sequence: CASSLWGPGYGYTF. The CDR3 region has the DNA TGCGCCAGCAGCTTGTGGGGGCCGGGCTATGGCTACACCTTC.

The chain couples TRBV6-6 to TRBJ1-2, with 7 positions matching TRBD1. The CDR3 consists of 13 residues. CDR1 and CDR2 from the germline V gene are MNHNY and SVGAGI (reference sequence). V shed 10 bases, J shed 3 bases, and the junction held 8 bases outside the gene matches. The CDR3 sequence is CAISGTEHYGYTF. The CDR3 coding sequence is TGTGCCATTTCCGGGACAGAGCACTATGGCTACACCTTC.

The chain is built from TRBV7-6 and TRBJ2-7, with 7 nucleotides matching TRBD1. In germline, CDR1 is SGHVS, CDR2 FNYEAQ. This CDR3 region has 13 residues. Trimming removed 5 bases from V and 2 bases from J; junction bases left unmatched: 3. CDR3 sequence reads: CASSPGQTYEQYF. For the CDR3, the DNA is TGTGCCAGCAGCCCGGGACAGACCTACGAGCAGTACTTC.

The J gene is TRBJ2-7, the V gene TRBV6-4, with TRBD2 identical over 10 bases. Trimming took 5 bases from V and 5 from J; bases not matched to a gene: 12. The CDR3 has 16 amino acids. Per germline, CDR1 MRHNA and CDR2 SNTAGT. Here the CDR3 DNA reads TGTGCCAGCAGTTCTCCGGGACTAGCGTGGAGAAACGAGCAGTACGTC. Translation gives CASSSPGLAWRNEQYV.

The rearrangement links TRBV10-2 to TRBJ1-4, with 8 bases that match TRBD1. Per germline, CDR1 WSHSY and CDR2 SAAADI. Trimming at V came to 2 bases and at J to 2 bases, leaving 7 bases not matched to a gene. CDR3 length equals 17 residues. The CDR3 DNA reads as TGCGCCAGCAGTGAGGGGACAGGAAAGGGGACTAATGAAAAACTGTTTTTT. This sequence encodes CASSEGTGKGTNEKLFF.

The genes are TRBV6-5 and TRBJ2-3, with D possibly TRBD2 on 6 matching bases. This CDR3 has 16 residues. The germline V gene has CDR1 MNHEY and CDR2 SVGAGI. Trimming left V 4 bases short and J 0 bases short, with 14 bases between. The CDR3 region is CASSSIAVTSTDTQYF. CDR3 DNA: TGTGCCAGCAGTTCCATAGCGGTTACTAGCACAGATACGCAGTATTTT.

This chain connects TRBV2 to TRBJ2-3, with 8 bases lining up with TRBD2. The CDR3 sequence is 14 residues long. Germline V gene data show CDR1 as SNHLY and CDR2 as FYNNEI. The V and J ends lost 5 bases and 4 bases, in that order; junction bases with no gene match: 5. The CDR3 sequence: CASSIGLAPDTQYF. CDR3 nucleotide sequence: TGTGCCAGCAGTATAGGACTAGCCCCAGATACGCAGTATTTT.

The chain joins TRBV18 to TRBJ2-7, with 9 bases fitting TRBD1. Per germline, CDR1 KGHSH and CDR2 LQKENI. V was clipped by 6 bases and J by 0 bases; unmatched bases: 9. CDR3 length: 16 residues. The CDR3 loop reads CASSREGQGGSYEQYV. CDR3 sequence (DNA): TGTGCCAGCTCGCGTGAGGGACAGGGAGGCTCCTACGAGCAGTACGTC.

The chain employs TRBV6-1 and TRBJ1-5; D is unresolved. The CDR3 is made up of 14 amino acids. V lost 0 bases to trimming and J lost 7 bases, with 10 bases between them. Per germline, CDR1 MNHNS and CDR2 SASEGT. The CDR3 nucleotides are TGTGCCAGCAGTGAAGCTCTGAGAGGGCAGCCCCAGCATTTT. Its translation is CASSEALRGQPQHF.

The rearrangement joins TRBV19 to TRBJ1-1, with a possible D match to TRBD1 (6 bases). There are 17 residues in the CDR3. CDR1 LNHDA and CDR2 SQIVND come from the germline V gene (reference sequence). The germline V and J ends were trimmed by 5 bases and 0 bases, with 19 bases remaining between them. The CDR3 loop reads CASSVGTLGPLNTEAFF. In DNA form, the CDR3 reads TGTGCCAGTAGTGTTGGGACATTGGGGCCCCTGAACACTGAAGCTTTCTTT.

The gene calls are TRBV14 and TRBJ1-1, with D possibly matching TRBD1 (6 bases). V shed 4 bases and J shed 2 bases, with 14 bases lying between them. Germline lookup yields CDR1 SGHDN and CDR2 FVKESK. This CDR3 contains 15 residues. The CDR3 DNA is TGTGCCAGCAGCCTACAGGGATTCCCCAACACTGAAGCTTTCTTT. This codes for CASSLQGFPNTEAFF.

The chain employs TRBV20-1 and TRBJ1-1; D perhaps matches TRBD1 (6 bases). The germline V and J ends were trimmed by 6 bases and 10 bases, with 15 bases remaining between them. Germline V gene sequence: CDR1 DFQATT, CDR2 SNEGSKA (reference sequence). This CDR3 is 11 amino acids long. CDR3 sequence: CSARGLYGAFF. The DNA of the CDR3 is TGCAGTGCCAGGGGCCTCTATGGAGCTTTCTTT.

As for this clone: The identical CDR3 is also encoded by other nucleotide sequences in the sample. The chain recombines TRBV27 with TRBJ2-1, with 7 nucleotides matching TRBD2. The germline CDR1 and CDR2 sequences are MNHEY and SMNVEV (reference sequence). The CDR3 loop spans 14 amino acids. The junction had 1 base not matched to a gene; V was cut back by 2 bases and J by 3 bases. CDR3 amino acids: CASSLGGSYNEQFF. The CDR3, as DNA: TGTGCCAGCAGTTTAGGCGGGAGCTACAATGAGCAGTTCTTC.

The genes are TRBV29-1 and TRBJ2-3; D is unresolved. Germline lookup yields CDR1 SQVTM and CDR2 ANQGSEA. V was clipped by 7 bases and J by 2 bases, with 4 bases between them. There are 10 residues in the CDR3. For the CDR3, the DNA is TGCAGCGCCTACACAGATACGCAGTATTTT. Protein product: CSAYTDTQYF.